The rows below give T cell receptor beta chains drawn from one sample of a study of T cell repertoires in cytomegalovirus infection. Using its own MiXCR run on the reads, TCRdb lists one record per CDR3 protein. Of fewer than 250,000 distinct CDR3 sequences in the sample, over 20% were seen once. Specimen: CD8+ T cells from PBMCs. These TCRs come from a human donor in good health (CMV status not recorded). Some clones in this sample may be carry-over from other donors' samples. CDR3s include the opening cysteine and the closing phenylalanine or tryptophan. D genes are given only for firm matches. Only some rows state a clone size, as once, few, many or a class for expanded clones.

v_gene,len,d_gene,abundance,j_gene,CDR3nt,CDR3aa
TRBV29-1,14,.,many,TRBJ1-1,TGCAGCGTTGACGCCCGGGGACGGGACACTGAAGCTTTCTTT,CSVDARGRDTEAFF
TRBV12-3/TRBV12-4,13,.,many,TRBJ2-2,TGTGCCAGCAGCCCCCGGGGACCCGGGGAGCTGTTTTTT,CASSPRGPGELFF
TRBV7-2,13,TRBD2,many,TRBJ2-7,TGTGCCAGCAGCTTTAGCGGGGGGATCGAGCAGTACTTC,CASSFSGGIEQYF
TRBV28,13,.,few,TRBJ2-7,TGTGCCAGCAGTTTAGGGGGCTTAAACGAGCAGTACTTC,CASSLGGLNEQYF
TRBV2,12,.,.,TRBJ2-7,TGTGCCAGCAGGGGGAGGAGATACGAGCAGTACTTC,CASRGRRYEQYF
TRBV5-8,16,TRBD1,many,TRBJ2-7,TGTGCCAGCAGCGGCTTCCGGGACAGGATCACCTACGAGCAGTACTTC,CASSGFRDRITYEQYF
TRBV5-4,15,.,.,TRBJ2-5,TGTGCCAGCAGCTCCCTGGGAGCGGGTAAAGAGACCCAGTACTTC,CASSSLGAGKETQYF
TRBV7-2,18,TRBD1,many,TRBJ2-1,TGTGCCAGCAGCCCCGAGACAGGGAGTTTTGTGCTGAGCGATGAGCAGTTCTTC,CASSPETGSFVLSDEQFF
TRBV7-6,12,TRBD1,few,TRBJ2-7,TGTGCCAGCAGCTCGACAGGGGACGAGCAGTACTTC,CASSSTGDEQYF
TRBV9,15,.,.,TRBJ2-7,TGTGCCAGCAGCGTATCACAGGGAGCCTCCTACGAGCAGTACTTC,CASSVSQGASYEQYF
TRBV20-1,13,.,few,TRBJ1-1,TGCAGTGCTAGAGGGGCAGGGAGCACTGAAGCTTTCTTT,CSARGAGSTEAFF